One sample yielded the 10 T cell receptor beta chains listed below, sequenced in a study of shared clonotypes between healthy human individuals. The table came from immunoSEQ multiplex PCR; TCRdb's copy has only in-frame clones and leaves some out. In the table there are about 1.1 million clones, roughly 77% of which are singletons. The sequenced sample was memory CD4+ T cells from PBMCs. Subset specified: CD45RA-negative fraction. Receptors originate from a man aged 18 to 35 in good health. Some clones in this sample may be carry-over from other donors' samples.

The chain carries TRBV7-9 and TRBJ2-1; tentatively, D is TRBD2 (5 bases). Germline CDR1 SEHNR, CDR2 FQNEAQ (reference sequence). V gave up 1 base and J gave up 6 bases, with 13 bases separating them. The CDR3 has 15 amino acids. CDR3 loop: CASSLVSSQGNEQFF. CDR3 sequence (DNA): TGTGCCAGCAGCTTAGTGTCTAGCCAAGGCAATGAGCAGTTCTTC.

This chain links TRBV7-3 with TRBJ2-7, with TRBD2 matching 11 bases. This CDR3 has 13 amino acids. In germline, CDR1 is SGHTA, CDR2 FQGTGA. Unmatched junction bases numbered 2, after V lost 4 bases and J lost 6 bases. The CDR3 loop is CASSSGTSGEQYF. The CDR3 DNA reads as TGTGCCAGCAGCTCCGGGACTAGCGGCGAGCAGTACTTC.

The V call is TRBV6-4, the J call TRBJ1-5; 7 nucleotides agree with TRBD1. CDR3 length: 13 amino acids. The germline V gene encodes CDR1 MRHNA and CDR2 SNTAGT. V was clipped by 4 bases and J by 5 bases; unmatched bases: 2. CDR3 amino acids: CASSAQGDQPQHF. In DNA form, the CDR3 reads TGTGCCAGCAGTGCGCAGGGGGATCAGCCCCAGCATTTT.

This clone was seen a handful of times. The CDR3 region has the DNA TGTGCCAGCAGCAGGGAGCTTGGCTATGGCTACACCTTC. Amino acid sequence: CASSRELGYGYTF. This chain connects TRBV25-1 to TRBJ1-2; possibly TRBD1 for D (5 bases). The CDR3 is 13 amino acids. With 6 bases removed from V and 4 bases from J, the gap between germline ends came to 12 bases. Germline CDR1 reads MGHDK; CDR2 reads SYGVNS.

The V gene is TRBV20-1, the J gene TRBJ1-2; no reliable D call. Germline values: CDR1 DFQATT, CDR2 SNEGSKA (reference sequence). V was shortened by 5 bases and J by 8 bases, with 9 bases between the two germline ends. CDR3 size: 10 residues. The CDR3 region has the DNA TGCAGTGCTGGATTCCGCGGCTACACCTTC. This gives the protein CSAGFRGYTF.

The chain carries TRBV28 and TRBJ2-7; 11 bases match TRBD1. Looked up from germline, CDR1 is MDHEN and CDR2 is SYDVKM. The junction had 7 bases not matched to a gene; V was cut back by 4 bases and J by 2 bases. There are 16 residues in the CDR3. In DNA form, the CDR3 reads TGTGCCAGCAGTTGGGACAGGGGGTATGGAACCTACGAGCAGTACTTC. This codes for CASSWDRGYGTYEQYF.

CDR3 sequence: CASSSYQDGNTEAFF. The DNA for the CDR3 is TGCGCCAGCAGCTCCTACCAGGACGGGAACACTGAAGCTTTCTTT. V is TRBV5-1 and J is TRBJ1-1, with unresolved D. This CDR3 has 15 amino acids. CDR1 is SGHRS, CDR2 YFSETQ, per germline. With 3 bases removed from V and 1 base from J, the gap between germline ends came to 13 bases.

The chain has TRBV29-1 and TRBJ1-2, with D tentatively TRBD1 (5 bases). Trimming left V 5 bases short and J 3 bases short, with 19 bases between. In germline, CDR1 is SQVTM, CDR2 ANQGSEA. CDR3 length: 15 amino acids. The CDR3 coding sequence is TGCAGCGTTACAGCCCGAGGGGATTATGACTATGGCTACACCTTC. Translating gives CSVTARGDYDYGYTF.

This clone showed up many times. The chain recombines TRBV19 with TRBJ1-1; 7 bases are a match to TRBD1. The V segment lost 1 base and the J segment 4 bases; nucleotides outside the gene matches: 6. Germline loops: CDR1 LNHDA, CDR2 SQIVND (reference sequence). The CDR3 is 15 residues long. The CDR3 nucleotides read TGTGCCAGTAGTATAGTGAGGAGGGGGCGCACTGAAGCTTTCTTT. It encodes CASSIVRRGRTEAFF.

J is TRBJ2-5 and V is TRBV28; the match to TRBD1 covers 9 bases. Germline V lookup: CDR1 MDHEN, CDR2 SYDVKM. Trimming at V came to 4 bases and at J to 4 bases, leaving 7 bases not matched to a gene. CDR3 length equals 15 residues. The CDR3 reads CASSSPGTGIETQYF. CDR3 coding DNA: TGTGCCAGCAGTTCCCCCGGGACAGGGATAGAGACCCAGTACTTC.